This T cell receptor beta chain was sequenced in a study of blood T cell repertoires in COVID-19. On the study more broadly: COVID-19 samples, acute and convalescent, were from the United States, Italy and Spain. T cells, B-cell-depleted T cells, or PBMCs supplied cDNA or gDNA.

Per the authors' pipeline: Nucleated cell counts were estimated from reference gene primer amplification. The assay was immunoSEQ multiplex PCR, and TCRdb's table has in-frame clones only and misses some. V, J and clone size reflect that table, while D and trimming were determined from the DNA. The table shows 150,000 to 200,000 clones, with approximately 83% occurring only once. The CDR3 loop spans 12 amino acids. Trimming shortened V by 8 bases and J by 2 bases, and 9 bases separated the two germline ends. Germline V gene data show CDR1 as WSHSY and CDR2 as SAAADI. The V call is TRBV10-2, the J call TRBJ1-2, with D tentatively TRBD1 (5 bases). Material for sequencing was peripheral blood. This clonotype was sampled from a man in his sixties with acute or convalescent COVID-19. CDR3 sequence reads: CASLTANYGYTF. The CDR3 coding sequence is TGCGCCAGCCTGACAGCAAACTATGGCTACACCTTC.